The entry below describes one TCR beta chain. This sample is part of a study of blood T cell repertoires in COVID-19. Study context: COVID-19 samples, acute and convalescent, were from the United States, Italy and Spain. The analysed material was cDNA or gDNA that came from T cells, B-cell-depleted T cells, or PBMCs.

Authors' data handling: Amplification from reference gene primers served as the basis for estimated nucleated cell counts. The assay was immunoSEQ multiplex PCR, and TCRdb's table has in-frame clones only and misses some. For V, J and clone size, that table is used; D and trimming come from the DNA. The sample contains about 60,000 clones, 90% of which appear only once. This CDR3 has 16 residues. Trimming pared 2 bases from V and 2 bases from J, leaving 15 bases between. Per the germline V gene, CDR1 is ENHRY and CDR2 is SYGVKD. The sequence was obtained from a man aged 55 to 70 with active COVID-19. This chain links TRBV10-3 with TRBJ1-2; the D gene is possibly TRBD1 (6 bases). The sample taken for sequencing was peripheral blood. For the CDR3, the DNA is TGTGCCATCAGTGAGGGACAGCTTTCAAGGAACTATGGCTACACCTTC. It codes for CAISEGQLSRNYGYTF.